One and the same sample provided the 24 T cell receptor beta chains below, sequenced in a study of blood T cells in healthy people across ages. A second roughly 6 to 11 cycle PCR used barcoded and J-beta primers. TCRdb re-derived calls from the 5' RACE reads in MiXCR, one entry per CDR3 protein. The sample yields 1.2 million to 1.5 million distinct CDR3 sequences, around 42% seen once. Sequenced input: blood. The receptors come from a woman aged 18-29 years in good health.

CDR3 DNA sequence: TGTGCCAGCAGCCCACGCAGGGGGGGAGGGGTTACTGAGCAGTACTTC. It is translated as CASSPRRGGGVTEQYF. V usage is TRBV7-2 and J usage is TRBJ2-5, with D perhaps matching TRBD1 or TRBD2 (7 bases each). V lost 5 bases and J lost 11, with 27 bases in between. Germline CDR1 reads SGHTA; CDR2 reads FQGNSA. The CDR3 covers 16 residues.

The chain links TRBV7-9 to TRBJ2-3, with TRBD1 matching 8 bases. The CDR3 covers 13 residues. CDR1 and CDR2 (germline): SEHNR, FQNEAQ (reference sequence). Trimming removed 4 bases from V and 4 bases from J; junction bases left unmatched: 1. CDR3 sequence reads: CASSWTGSDTQYF. DNA of the CDR3: TGTGCCAGCAGCTGGACAGGGTCAGATACGCAGTATTTT. Using reference TRBV7-9 and TRBJ2-3 for the parts outside the CDR3, the full variable domain is DTGVSQNPRHKITKRGQNVTFRCDPISEHNRLYWYRQTLGQGPEFLTYFQNEAQLEKSRLLSDRFSAERPKGSFSTLEIQRTEQGDSAMYLCASSWTGSDTQYFGPGTRLTVL.

This clonotype showed up many times. J is TRBJ2-5 and V is TRBV12-3 or TRBV12-4; D is perhaps TRBD1 or TRBD2 (5 bases each). This CDR3 spans 12 amino acids. V lost 3 bases to trimming and J lost 5 bases, with 7 bases between them. The CDR3 DNA follows: TGTGCCAGCAGTTTTCGGGGCGAGACCCAGTACTTC. Protein: CASSFRGETQYF.

This rearrangement joins TRBV7-8 to TRBJ1-2; D may be TRBD1 (6 bases). CDR1 and CDR2 (germline): SGHVS, FQNEAQ. Trimming took 8 bases from V and 2 from J, leaving 15 bases between them. The CDR3 extends over 14 amino acids. The CDR3 sequence is CASHGTGTNYGYTF. CDR3 DNA: TGTGCCAGCCACGGTACAGGGACAAACTATGGCTACACCTTC.

V usage is TRBV6-5 and J usage is TRBJ1-5; D unclear. Per the germline V gene, CDR1 is MNHEY and CDR2 is SVGAGI. Trimming left V 8 bases short and J 2 bases short, with 10 bases between. The CDR3 is 13 residues long. The CDR3 sequence: CASGLSGNQPQHF. The CDR3 DNA reads as TGTGCCAGCGGTCTCTCCGGCAATCAGCCCCAGCATTTT.

This chain joins TRBV12-5 and TRBJ2-7; D gene ambiguous. The V gene's germline CDR1 is LGHNT and CDR2 FRNRAP. With 3 bases removed from V and 2 bases from J, the gap between germline ends came to 8 bases. CDR3 length: 13 residues. The CDR3 is CASGFRHPYEQYF. The CDR3, as DNA: TGTGCTAGTGGTTTTCGACACCCCTACGAGCAGTACTTC.

This clonotype came up a few times. The rearrangement uses TRBV12-3 or TRBV12-4 and TRBJ2-6; tentatively, D is TRBD1 or TRBD2 (7 bases each). V dropped 5 bases and J dropped 8 bases, with 16 bases sitting between them. This CDR3 spans 15 amino acids. CDR3 sequence reads: CASSTQGGLTNVLTF. The CDR3 DNA reads as TGTGCCAGCAGTACGCAGGGGGGGCTGACCAACGTCCTGACTTTC.

This clonotype was seen only once. The J gene is TRBJ1-2, the V gene TRBV20-1; 10 positions agree with TRBD1. This CDR3 region has 18 residues. V lost 3 bases to trimming and J lost 4 bases; unmatched junction nucleotides: 17. Germline V gives CDR1 DFQATT, CDR2 SNEGSKA (reference sequence). The CDR3 nucleotides are TGCAGTGCTAGTCTTGGGACAGGGGTAGTGGCGGTGGGCTATGGCTACACCTTC. Translating gives CSASLGTGVVAVGYGYTF.

The rearrangement joins TRBV12-3 or TRBV12-4 to TRBJ2-7; D not resolved. The germline V and J ends were trimmed by 0 bases and 5 bases, with 11 bases remaining between them. The CDR3 covers 14 residues. CDR3 bases: TGTGCCAGCAGTTTAGCCTCGGGTACGGACGAGCAGTACTTC. This gives the protein CASSLASGTDEQYF.

The table lists this clonotype with a few counts. The CDR3 DNA is TGTGCCAGCAGTGAGACCCGACTAGCGGAAAGCTCCTACAATGAGCAGTTCTTC. Its translation: CASSETRLAESSYNEQFF. This chain uses TRBV2 with TRBJ2-1; TRBD2 matches 9 bases. The CDR3 covers 18 residues. CDR1 and CDR2 from the germline V gene are SNHLY and FYNNEI. The J segment lost 0 bases and the V segment lost 3 bases, leaving 9 bases of the junction unmatched.

The chain recombines TRBV25-1 with TRBJ2-5; tentatively, D is TRBD2 (5 bases). V lost 6 bases, J lost 13 bases, and 18 bases lay in between. CDR3 length: 12 residues. CDR1 and CDR2 from the germline V gene are MGHDK and SYGVNS. CDR3 loop: CASRDLGGVGYF. CDR3 sequence (DNA): TGTGCCAGCAGGGACCTAGGAGGTGTCGGGTACTTC. The full variable domain, in which reference TRBV25-1 and TRBJ2-5 provide the parts outside the CDR3, is EADIYQTPRYLVIGTGKKITLECSQTMGHDKMYWYQQDPGMELHLIHYSYGVNSTEKGDLSSESTVSRIRTEHFPLTLESARPSHTSQYLCASRDLGGVGYFGPGTRLLVL.

This clonotype came up once. It is likely a read error, because the conserved phenylalanine at the end of the CDR3 is missing. This chain uses TRBV6-1 with TRBJ1-2, with TRBD1 matching 10 bases. The V gene's germline CDR1 is MNHNS and CDR2 SASEGT. Trimming cost V 7 bases and J 2 bases; bases outside gene matches: 7. This CDR3 is 15 amino acids long. The CDR3 loop reads CASTRDRGINYGYTV. The DNA of the CDR3 is TGTGCCAGCACACGGGACAGGGGTATCAACTATGGCTACACCGTC.

This clonotype turned up a few times. The chain has TRBV20-1 and TRBJ2-7; no firm D call. Trimming removed 2 bases from V and 5 bases from J, with 13 bases in between. Looked up from germline, CDR1 is DFQATT and CDR2 is SNEGSKA (reference sequence). The CDR3 covers 13 residues. This chain's CDR3 is CSARLPSFNEQYF. CDR3 coding DNA: TGCAGTGCTAGATTACCCAGTTTTAACGAGCAGTACTTC.

The CDR3 is CASSLGSITIGGPLHF. CDR3 DNA: TGCGCCAGCAGCTTGGGGTCCATTACCATAGGAGGCCCCCTCCACTTT. J is TRBJ1-6 and V is TRBV5-1, with no clear D. Germline lookup yields CDR1 SGHRS and CDR2 YFSETQ. V shed 0 bases and J shed 13 bases, with 20 bases lying between them. The length of the CDR3 is 16 residues.

This clonotype was seen a few times. This chain links TRBV12-5 with TRBJ2-3; D is possibly TRBD1 or TRBD2 (6 bases each). The V end was cut by 5 bases, the J end by 0 bases, with 9 bases between. Germline CDR1 reads LGHNT; CDR2 reads FRNRAP. This CDR3 has 14 amino acids. Here the CDR3 reads CASGRGGSTDTQYF. In DNA form, the CDR3 reads TGTGCTAGTGGTCGAGGGGGGAGCACAGATACGCAGTATTTT.

Here the CDR3 DNA reads TGTGCCAGCAGCTTAGATAGACTAGTTTCCGAGCAGTACTTC. Protein: CASSLDRLVSEQYF. This chain links TRBV11-2 with TRBJ2-5; TRBD2 might be the D (6 bases). With the DNA end fitting TRBJ2-7 better, the J assignment may be wrong. In germline, CDR1 is SGHAT, CDR2 FQNNGV. This CDR3 contains 14 residues.

The chain couples TRBV28 to TRBJ1-4; D is possibly TRBD1 (6 bases). CDR1 is MDHEN, CDR2 SYDVKM, per germline. The CDR3 contains 14 residues. V was clipped by 3 bases and J by 6 bases, with 11 bases between them. This CDR3 is CASSFVNRDEKLFF. The CDR3 coding sequence is TGTGCCAGCAGTTTTGTTAACAGGGATGAAAAACTGTTTTTT.

CDR3 coding DNA: TGCAGTGGTCGCAGCTTAAGCTCCTACGAGCAGTACTTC. This gives the protein CSGRSLSSYEQYF. The J gene is TRBJ2-7, the V gene TRBV20-1; D unresolved. Germline V CDR1 and CDR2: DFQATT, SNEGSKA (reference sequence). V was shortened by 7 bases and J by 0 bases, with 13 bases between the two germline ends. The CDR3 totals 13 residues.

About this clonotype: A much larger clonotype is one base distant, so this may be a read error. The chain couples TRBV10-3 to TRBJ2-5; 13 bases map to TRBD2. This CDR3 is built from 17 residues. Germline lookup yields CDR1 ENHRY and CDR2 SYGVKD. The V and J ends lost 6 bases and 11 bases, in that order; junction bases with no gene match: 18. CDR3 sequence reads: CAIRTGLAGEMVDEQYF. The CDR3 DNA sequence: TGTGCCATCAGGACCGGACTAGCGGGGGAGATGGTGGATGAGCAGTACTTC.

J is TRBJ1-6 and V is TRBV20-1, with a possible D match to TRBD1 (6 bases). The CDR3 covers 12 residues. From germline, CDR1 is DFQATT and CDR2 SNEGSKA (reference sequence). V was clipped by 6 bases and J by 13 bases, with 16 bases between them. The CDR3 loop reads CSAPTGLGPLHF. CDR3 DNA: TGCAGTGCACCTACAGGGCTGGGTCCCCTCCACTTT.

This chain links TRBV10-3 with TRBJ2-6, with 10 bases aligning to TRBD1. Germline loops: CDR1 ENHRY, CDR2 SYGVKD. Trimming took 5 bases from V and 3 from J; bases not matched to a gene: 4. CDR3 size: 16 residues. The CDR3 nucleotides read TGTGCCATCAGTCATGACAGGGGGCTTGGGGCCAACGTCCTGACTTTC. Amino acid sequence: CAISHDRGLGANVLTF.

In this sample, this clonotype turned up a few times. V usage is TRBV5-1 and J usage is TRBJ1-1; 8 bases line up with TRBD1. CDR1 is SGHRS and CDR2 is YFSETQ in the germline V gene. The CDR3 extends over 16 amino acids. The trim removed 5 bases at V and 1 base at J, leaving 10 bases unmatched. CDR3 residues: CASSSLAGGGNTEAFF. CDR3 nucleotides: TGCGCCAGCAGTTCTTTAGCAGGGGGCGGGAACACTGAAGCTTTCTTT.

This clonotype was picked up a small number of times. The gene calls are TRBV11-2 and TRBJ2-7; TRBD2 matches 10 bases. The end of the DNA is better explained by TRBJ2-5, so the J call may be wrong. This CDR3 spans 19 amino acids. Germline values: CDR1 SGHAT, CDR2 FQNNGV. This chain's CDR3 is CASSLFLSGAAGGLETQYF. In nucleotides, the CDR3 is TGTGCCAGCAGCTTATTCCTATCTGGGGCAGCGGGAGGGTTAGAGACCCAGTACTTC.

This clonotype was counted only a few times. The chain joins TRBV5-8 to TRBJ2-7; D not certain. V dropped 4 bases and J dropped 3 bases, with 11 bases sitting between them. Germline V lookup: CDR1 SGHTS, CDR2 YDEGEE. The CDR3 covers 13 residues. The CDR3 protein is CASSHEQGYEQYF. The CDR3 DNA reads TGTGCCAGCAGCCACGAACAAGGCTACGAGCAGTACTTC.